The 13 T cell receptor beta chains reported below all come from one sample, sequenced in a study of blood T cell repertoires in COVID-19. TCRdb keeps only in-frame clones here, not all; method: immunoSEQ multiplex PCR. The sample lists under 500,000 clones; 85% to 90% were seen once. The sequenced material came from peripheral blood. The receptors derive from a woman under 40 with acute or convalescent COVID-19.

J is TRBJ1-5 and V is TRBV21-1. TRBV21-1 is marked as a pseudogene. The CDR3 has 18 residues. The CDR3 loop is CASSPSNGPGGSNQPQHF. The CDR3 nucleotides are TGTGCCAGCAGCCCCTCGAACGGACCAGGAGGAAGCAATCAGCCCCAGCATTTT.

V and J are TRBV6-6 and TRBJ1-4; D is unresolved. The germline gives CDR1 MNHNY, CDR2 SVGAGI (reference sequence). The CDR3 length is 14 residues. Trimming cost V 0 bases and J 15 bases, with 17 bases left between them. The CDR3 nucleotides read TGTGCCAGCAGTTACTCCGAGACAATCGACGTGGTGTTTTTT. Translated, it gives CASSYSETIDVVFF.

This clone came up a few times. The CDR3 loop reads CSVGLGTGQETQYF. The DNA for the CDR3 is TGCAGCGTTGGACTTGGGACAGGTCAAGAGACCCAGTACTTC. The chain has TRBV29-1 and TRBJ2-5, with TRBD1 matching over 8 bases. This CDR3 has 14 amino acids. V lost 4 bases and J lost 2; bases outside the gene matches: 6. Germline CDR1 SQVTM, CDR2 ANQGSEA. The whole variable domain, remainder taken from reference TRBV29-1 and TRBJ2-5, is SAVISQKPSRDICQRGTSLTIQCQVDSQVTMMFWYRQQPGQSLTLIATANQGSEATYESGFVIDKFPISRPNLTFSTLTVSNMSPEDSSIYLCSVGLGTGQETQYFGPGTRLLVL.

The chain recombines TRBV5-1 with TRBJ1-3; weak D call: TRBD1 (5 bases). The CDR3 length is 16 residues. Trimming cost V 3 bases and J 0 bases, with 13 bases left between them. Germline-derived CDR1 and CDR2 are SGHRS and YFSETQ. For the CDR3, the DNA is TGCGCCAGCAGCTATTCCGGGACTAGCTCTGGAAACACCATATATTTT. Encoded protein: CASSYSGTSSGNTIYF.

V gene TRBV3-1 (or the pseudogene TRBV3-2) combines with J gene TRBJ1-5; 8 positions match TRBD1. CDR1 LGHDT and CDR2 YNNKEL come from the germline V gene (reference sequence). The trim removed 4 bases at V and 5 bases at J, leaving 4 bases unmatched. This CDR3 has 14 residues. CDR3 DNA sequence: TGTGCCAGCAGCCTGGACAGGGTGTATCAGCCCCAGCATTTT. Translation gives CASSLDRVYQPQHF.

V usage is TRBV10-3 and J usage is TRBJ2-7, with 11 nucleotides matching TRBD1. Germline assignment: CDR1 ENHRY and CDR2 SYGVKD. The CDR3 has 17 amino acids. J gave up 0 bases and V 5 bases, and 9 bases lay outside the gene matches. This CDR3 is CAISRTGGYNNSYEQYF. In DNA, the CDR3 is TGTGCCATCAGTCGGACAGGGGGCTACAATAACTCCTACGAGCAGTACTTC.

The rearrangement links TRBV7-3 to TRBJ2-4; 8 nucleotides align to TRBD1. Germline CDR1 SGHTA, CDR2 FQGTGA. J lost 0 bases, V lost 4 bases, and 2 bases had no gene match. The CDR3 spans 15 residues. CDR3 residues: CASSSGQAAKNIQYF. In nucleotides, the CDR3 is TGTGCCAGCAGCTCGGGACAGGCAGCCAAAAACATTCAGTACTTC. Using reference TRBV7-3 and TRBJ2-4 for the parts outside the CDR3, the full variable domain is GAGVSQTPSNKVTEKGKYVELRCDPISGHTALYWYRQSLGQGPEFLIYFQGTGAADDSGLPNDRFFAVRPEGSVSTLKIQRTERGDSAVYLCASSSGQAAKNIQYFGAGTRLSVL.

The V and J genes are TRBV12-2 and TRBJ1-1; the tabulated D call, TRBD1, remains unverified against the DNA. TRBV12-2 is a pseudogene segment. The length of the CDR3 is 13 residues. In nucleotides, the CDR3 is TGTGCAAGTCGCCAAGACAGTAACACTGAAGCTTTCTTT. This codes for CASRQDSNTEAFF.

The V call is TRBV5-6, the J call TRBJ2-5, with 13 positions matching TRBD2. The CDR3 sequence is 17 residues long. Per germline, CDR1 SGHDT and CDR2 YYEEEE. The trim removed 4 bases at V and 4 bases at J, leaving 10 bases unmatched. The CDR3 spells CASSRTSGGASGETQYF. The CDR3 nucleotides read TGTGCCAGCAGCAGGACTAGCGGGGGAGCTAGCGGAGAGACCCAGTACTTC.

This chain joins TRBV6-5 and TRBJ1-6; 11 bases align to TRBD1. V was clipped by 4 bases and J by 6 bases; unmatched bases: 5. The CDR3 has 16 residues. Looked up from germline, CDR1 is MNHEY and CDR2 is SVGAGI. The CDR3 DNA reads as TGTGCCAGCAGTTCCAGCGGGACAGGGGGTAATTCACCCCTCCACTTT. Its protein is CASSSSGTGGNSPLHF.

The J gene is TRBJ1-5, the V gene TRBV19, with 8 bases lining up with TRBD1. The CDR3 is 16 residues long. Germline loops: CDR1 LNHDA, CDR2 SQIVND (reference sequence). V lost 8 bases to trimming and J lost 3 bases; unmatched junction nucleotides: 12. CDR3 residues: CASYISGTGNNQPQHF. For the CDR3, the DNA is TGTGCCAGTTATATTTCCGGGACAGGCAACAATCAGCCCCAGCATTTT.

The J gene is TRBJ2-6, the V gene TRBV19, with 8 bases fitting TRBD1. The germline gives CDR1 LNHDA, CDR2 SQIVND (reference sequence). This CDR3 is built from 19 residues. J gave up 4 bases and V 4 bases, and 15 bases lay outside the gene matches. CDR3 sequence reads: CASSKGQARILGGANVLTF. The CDR3 nucleotides read TGTGCCAGTAGTAAGGGACAGGCGAGGATCTTGGGCGGGGCCAACGTCCTGACTTTC.

The V and J genes are TRBV10-3 and TRBJ1-1, with D tentatively TRBD1 (5 bases). V lost 3 bases, J lost 2 bases, and 7 bases lay in between. CDR1 and CDR2 (germline): ENHRY, SYGVKD. This CDR3 comprises 13 residues. In DNA, the CDR3 is TGTGCCATCAGTGACGACAGTAACACTGAAGCTTTCTTT. As protein: CAISDDSNTEAFF.